The TCR beta chain described here comes from a study of blood T cell repertoires in COVID-19. Turning to the study itself: Nucleic acid was either cDNA or gDNA, and it came from T cells, B-cell-depleted T cells, or PBMCs.

The CDR3 length is 17 residues. Looked up from germline, CDR1 is LNHDA and CDR2 is SQIVND (reference sequence). V lost 6 bases to trimming and J lost 4 bases; unmatched junction nucleotides: 13. Repertoires were generated with immunoSEQ multiplex PCR, while TCRdb's copy carries only in-frame clones and drops some. The table lists under 140,000 clones, around four fifths of them singletons. V usage is TRBV19 and J usage is TRBJ2-2; 8 bases fit TRBD1. The sequence was collected from a woman aged 55-69 years with acute or convalescent COVID-19. Specimen: peripheral blood. The CDR3 nucleotides read TGTGCCAGTAGACCCTATCGGACAGGGATGGCCACCGGGGAGCTGTTTTTT. Its translation: CASRPYRTGMATGELFF.